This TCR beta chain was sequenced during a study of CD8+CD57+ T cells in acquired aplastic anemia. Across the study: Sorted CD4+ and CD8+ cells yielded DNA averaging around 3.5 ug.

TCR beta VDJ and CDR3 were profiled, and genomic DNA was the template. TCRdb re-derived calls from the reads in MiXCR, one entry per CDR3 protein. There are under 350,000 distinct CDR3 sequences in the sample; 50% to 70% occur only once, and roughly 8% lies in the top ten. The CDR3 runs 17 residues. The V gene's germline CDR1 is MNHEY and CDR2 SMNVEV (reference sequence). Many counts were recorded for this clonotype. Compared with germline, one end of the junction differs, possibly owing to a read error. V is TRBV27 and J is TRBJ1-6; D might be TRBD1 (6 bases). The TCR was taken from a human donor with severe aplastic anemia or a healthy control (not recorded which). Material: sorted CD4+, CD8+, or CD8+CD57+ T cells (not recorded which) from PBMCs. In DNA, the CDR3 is TGTGCCAGCAGTTTAGGGCGACAGGTCCCCTATGATTCACCCCTCCACTTT. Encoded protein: CASSLGRQVPYDSPLHF.